This record looks at one T cell receptor beta chain sequence and its context. Its antigen is unknown. Libraries were prepared by immunoSEQ multiplex PCR; TCRdb keeps only in-frame clonotypes and omits some of them. The top ten hold around 0.35% of the sample, which has about 2.3 million clones, about 90% seen once. The data belong to a study of shared clonotypes between healthy human individuals. General study points: A reduction in generation probabilities was seen for non-shared clonotypes relative to those shared by all four donors.

The TCR originated in a man aged 18 to 29 in good health. Some clones in this sample may be carry-over from other donors' samples. Sequencing was performed on naive CD4+ T cells from PBMCs. Described subset: CD45RA+ positively selected.

The CDR3 loop reads CSAKGTEAFF. DNA of the CDR3: TGCAGTGCGAAGGGAACTGAAGCTTTCTTT. The chain combines TRBV20-1 with TRBJ1-1, with D hard to call. Germline V gene data show CDR1 as DFQATT and CDR2 as SNEGSKA (reference sequence). The V end lost 6 bases, the J end lost 5 bases, and 7 bases lay between the germline ends. The CDR3 totals 10 residues.